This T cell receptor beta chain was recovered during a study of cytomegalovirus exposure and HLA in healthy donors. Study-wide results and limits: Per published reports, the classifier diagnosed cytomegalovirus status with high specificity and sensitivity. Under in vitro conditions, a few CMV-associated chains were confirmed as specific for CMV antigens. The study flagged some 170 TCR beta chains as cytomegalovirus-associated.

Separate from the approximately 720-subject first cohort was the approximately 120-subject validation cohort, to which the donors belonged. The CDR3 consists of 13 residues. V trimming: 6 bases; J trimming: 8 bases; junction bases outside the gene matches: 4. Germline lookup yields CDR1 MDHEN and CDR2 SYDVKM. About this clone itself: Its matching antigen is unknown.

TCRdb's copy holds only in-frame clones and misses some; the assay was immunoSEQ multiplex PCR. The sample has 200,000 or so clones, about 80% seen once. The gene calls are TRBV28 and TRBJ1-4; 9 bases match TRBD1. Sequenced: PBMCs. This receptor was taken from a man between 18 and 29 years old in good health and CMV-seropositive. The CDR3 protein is CASRTGGGEKLFF. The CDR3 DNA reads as TGTGCCAGCAGGACAGGGGGAGGCGAAAAACTGTTTTTT.